This section outlines one T cell receptor (beta chain) sequence together with its context. The antigen remains undetermined. The CDR3 sequence is 16 residues long. V was cut by 7 bases and J by 4 bases, with 17 bases left in between. CDR1 is MDHEN, CDR2 SYDVKM, per germline. This sample is part of a study of cytomegalovirus exposure and HLA in healthy donors. Study-wide results and caveats: In terms of immune exposure information, only CMV serostatus was available. With later analysis, a missense DCLRE1C variant became linked to TCR beta V- and J-gene trimming.

PCR amplification relied on 60 Vbeta primers (plus 13 Jbeta primers). Some clones are missing from TCRdb's copy, which holds only in-frame ones; the method was immunoSEQ multiplex PCR. The sample lists about 150,000 clones; 80% to 90% were seen once. The sequenced sample consisted of PBMCs. The genes are TRBV28 and TRBJ1-6; D is unclear. The source is a woman aged 35 to 49 in good health and CMV-seropositive. CDR3 nucleotides: TGTGCCAGCATAGATACCGTTTCGGGGTATAATTCACCCCTCCACTTT. Amino acid sequence: CASIDTVSGYNSPLHF. The whole variable domain, filled in from reference TRBV28 and TRBJ1-6, reads DVKVTQSSRYLVKRTGEKVFLECVQDMDHENMFWYRQDPGLGLRLIYFSYDVKMKEKGDIPEGYSVSREKKERFSLILESASTNQTSMYLCASIDTVSGYNSPLHFGNGTRLTVT.